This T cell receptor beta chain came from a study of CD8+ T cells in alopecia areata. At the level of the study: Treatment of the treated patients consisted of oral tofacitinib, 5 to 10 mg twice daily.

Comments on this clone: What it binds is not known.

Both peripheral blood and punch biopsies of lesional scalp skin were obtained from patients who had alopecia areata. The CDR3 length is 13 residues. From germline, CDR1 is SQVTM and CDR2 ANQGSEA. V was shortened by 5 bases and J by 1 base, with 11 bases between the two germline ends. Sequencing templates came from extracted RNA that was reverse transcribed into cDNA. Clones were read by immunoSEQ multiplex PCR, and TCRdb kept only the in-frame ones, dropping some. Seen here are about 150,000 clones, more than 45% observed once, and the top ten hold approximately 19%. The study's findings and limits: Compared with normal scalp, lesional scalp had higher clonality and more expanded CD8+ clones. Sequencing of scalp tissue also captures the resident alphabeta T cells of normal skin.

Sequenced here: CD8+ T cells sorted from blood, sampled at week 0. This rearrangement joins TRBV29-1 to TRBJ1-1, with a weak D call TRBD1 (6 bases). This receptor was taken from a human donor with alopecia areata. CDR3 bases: TGCAGCGTTTGGGACACGGGGAACACTGAAGCTTTCTTT. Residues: CSVWDTGNTEAFF.